A selection of T cell receptor beta chains follows, all from one sample in a study of T cell changes during pregnancy in multiple sclerosis. Data came from immunoSEQ multiplex PCR; TCRdb stores just in-frame clones and leaves some out. The table includes around 26,000 clones, approximately 90% detected once. Material: CD4+ T cells from peripheral blood mononuclear cells, obtained in the first trimester of pregnancy. All receptors come from a female donor in good health, enrolled as a control in a pregnancy study. CDR3s include the opening cysteine and the closing phenylalanine or tryptophan. Rows give clone size only sometimes, using once, few, many, or a class for an expanded clone.

clone_size	v_call	j_call	cdr3_aa
few	TRBV11-2	TRBJ1-1	CASYWGLGTEAFF
.	TRBV2	TRBJ1-6	CASSAKGDSPLHF
.	TRBV5-6	TRBJ2-1	CASSYGLAGDNEQFF
.	TRBV10-3	TRBJ2-4	CAISEPTGGNHIQYF
.	TRBV18	TRBJ2-7	CASSQTGGHEQYF
.	TRBV2	TRBJ1-5	CASRREPHQPQHF
.	TRBV7-9	TRBJ1-3	CASTRGTEASGNTIYF
few	TRBV18	TRBJ1-5	CASSGQGVGNQPQHF
.	TRBV10-3	TRBJ1-1	CAISESGGSLNTEAFF
.	TRBV7-9	TRBJ2-3	CASSPQPGADTQYF
.	TRBV15	TRBJ2-1	CATSTYSGASGGREFF
.	TRBV5-1	TRBJ1-6	CASSLEGGIGSPLHF
.	TRBV11-2	TRBJ1-6	CASSSTSSQYSPLHF
.	TRBV11-3	TRBJ2-2	CASSPKDRSGELFF
.	TRBV5-1	TRBJ1-1	CASSEPGANTEAFF
.	TRBV10-1	TRBJ2-7	CANLPVAGPYEQYF
few	TRBV11-2	TRBJ2-5	CASSLGAEPRETQYF
.	TRBV11-2	TRBJ1-2	CASSLGGSYGYTF
.	TRBV6-5	TRBJ2-1	CASSLSNEQFF
.	TRBV11-2	TRBJ2-3	CASSLARDTQYF
once	TRBV4-2	TRBJ2-7	CASSPGTDGVPEQYF
.	TRBV14	TRBJ2-7	CASSQTHTSYEQYF
few	TRBV5-1	TRBJ1-3	CASSSTPGQGQSGNTIYF
.	TRBV6-1	TRBJ1-2	CASRERGQGLRGYTF
.	TRBV21-1	TRBJ1-2	CASSPQSPRQGVRYGYTF
.	TRBV5-1	TRBJ1-1	CASTPFVGSGREGRNTEAFF
.	TRBV5-4	TRBJ1-1	CASSFGGQRGDTEAFF
.	TRBV4-1	TRBJ2-3	CASSQAGRTQYF
.	TRBV7-8	TRBJ2-6	CASSARQGGANVLTF
.	TRBV18	TRBJ2-1	CASSPLTSGGALDEQFF
once	TRBV5-1	TRBJ2-7	CASSFQTAYEQYF
.	TRBV5-6	TRBJ2-7	CASSSKGAWGEQYF
few	TRBV28	TRBJ1-1	CASSSQGAKAFF
.	TRBV18	TRBJ2-1	CASSPTDRTYNEQFF
.	TRBV10-3	TRBJ2-7	CATGTAYEQYF
.	TRBV2	TRBJ1-5	CASSEGALNQPQHF